This T cell receptor (beta chain) was profiled in a study of T cells in Graves' hyperthyroidism and ophthalmopathy. Researchers amplified the TCR beta CDR3 regions from RNA transcripts. HTBI primers were the set used in a first-round RT-PCR of the TCR CDR3. TCRdb reprocessed the multiplex PCR reads with MiXCR, giving one entry per CDR3 protein. The sample includes approximately 530,000 distinct CDR3 sequences, about a sixth seen only once; the top ten take 18%. This clonotype came up a few times. Germline assignment: CDR1 LNHDA and CDR2 SQIVND (reference sequence). Trimming pared 9 bases from V and 0 bases from J, leaving 17 bases between. This CDR3 has 16 residues.

The sample taken for sequencing was blood. This receptor was taken from a woman younger than 30 with Graves' hyperthyroidism. This chain links TRBV19 with TRBJ2-2; D might be TRBD1 or TRBD2, each matching 5 bases. The CDR3, as DNA: TGTGCCAGCTCCAGGGTGCTAGCCCCGAACACCGGGGAGCTGTTTTTT. It encodes CASSRVLAPNTGELFF.